These 27 T cell receptor beta chains originate from one sample sequenced in a study of blood T cell repertoires in COVID-19. Here immunoSEQ multiplex PCR was the method, and the copy in TCRdb shows in-frame clones only, minus some. The data hold roughly 260,000 clones, with about 90% observed a single time. The sample consisted of PBMCs or T cells enriched from blood (not recorded which). These receptor sequences come from a woman in her thirties with acute COVID-19.

This clone was observed once. The chain carries TRBV5-1 and TRBJ1-2; 9 bases fit TRBD1. Germline values: CDR1 SGHRS, CDR2 YFSETQ. CDR3 length: 16 amino acids. With 4 bases clipped from V and 8 bases from J, the junction kept 15 bases outside the gene matches. DNA of the CDR3: TGCGCCAGCAGCCCTACCGGCACAGGGGGCGCCCGGGGCTACACCTTC. This encodes CASSPTGTGGARGYTF.

The rearrangement uses TRBV3-1 (or the pseudogene TRBV3-2) and TRBJ1-1; D possibly corresponds to TRBD1 (5 bases). This CDR3 contains 15 residues. Germline V gives CDR1 LGHDT, CDR2 YNNKEL (reference sequence). The germline V and J ends were trimmed by 4 bases and 5 bases, with 17 bases remaining between them. The CDR3 DNA reads TGTGCCAGCAGCCGAGCCTCCGGGGGATGGACTGAAGCTTTCTTT. As protein: CASSRASGGWTEAFF.

This chain uses TRBV4-2 with TRBJ1-3; D is uncertain. From germline, CDR1 is LGHNA and CDR2 YNFKEQ. Deletions cut 1 base from V and 2 bases from J, with 9 bases between. There are 15 residues in the CDR3. CDR3 in amino acids: CASSQVVEPGNTIYF. CDR3 nucleotide sequence: TGTGCCAGCAGCCAAGTTGTGGAGCCTGGAAACACCATATATTTT.

V is TRBV28 and J is TRBJ2-5, with 12 nucleotides matching TRBD2. With V trimmed by 5 bases and J by 1 base, 2 bases remained unmatched. CDR1 is MDHEN, CDR2 SYDVKM, per germline. The CDR3 covers 15 residues. Here the CDR3 reads CASSGTSGSQETQYF. The CDR3 coding sequence is TGTGCCAGCAGTGGGACTAGCGGGTCCCAAGAGACCCAGTACTTC.

The genes are TRBV28 and TRBJ2-7; 11 bases are a match to TRBD2. Germline V gene lookup returns CDR1 MDHEN and CDR2 SYDVKM. CDR3 length: 16 residues. J gave up 5 bases and V 6 bases, and 12 bases lay outside the gene matches. CDR3 in DNA: TGTGCCAGCAGCCAAACTAGCGGGAGTCTGTCCGACGAGCAGTACTTC. Its protein product is CASSQTSGSLSDEQYF.

The chain combines TRBV21-1 with TRBJ2-3; the DNA was not compared with TRBD2, the D call given in the table. TRBV21-1 is given as a pseudogene. CDR3 length: 17 amino acids. CDR3 protein: CASSKVPRAGDKDTQYF. CDR3 in DNA: TGTGCCAGCAGCAAGGTTCCCAGGGCGGGAGATAAAGATACGCAGTATTTT.

The chain joins TRBV27 to TRBJ2-1; tentatively, D is TRBD1 (5 bases). Germline V CDR1 and CDR2: MNHEY, SMNVEV (reference sequence). Trimming removed 0 bases from V and 6 bases from J, with 6 bases in between. The CDR3 is made up of 13 amino acids. The DNA for the CDR3 is TGTGCCAGCAGTTTATCGCAGGGCAATGAGCAGTTCTTC. It specifies CASSLSQGNEQFF.

The chain recombines TRBV30 with TRBJ1-4; 7 nucleotides match TRBD1. Germline-derived CDR1 and CDR2 are GTSNPN and SVGIG (reference sequence). The CDR3 spans 14 residues. The ends lost 5 bases at V and 4 bases at J; junction bases unmatched: 7. The CDR3 loop is CAWSGDSRNEKLFF. CDR3 coding DNA: TGTGCCTGGTCGGGGGACAGCCGTAATGAAAAACTGTTTTTT.

This clone occurred a few times. This chain links TRBV30 with TRBJ1-1; a possible D gene is TRBD1 (6 bases). Between the trimmed V and J ends, which lost 0 bases and 1 base, there was a span of 12 bases. This CDR3 is built from 15 residues. The germline CDR1 and CDR2 sequences are GTSNPN and SVGIG (reference sequence). The CDR3 nucleotides read TGTGCCTGGAGTGTACGACGGACAGCGAACACTGAAGCTTTCTTT. Protein: CAWSVRRTANTEAFF. The whole variable domain, remainder taken from reference TRBV30 and TRBJ1-1, is SQTIHQWPATLVQPVGSPLSLECTVEGTSNPNLYWYRQAAGRGLQLLFYSVGIGQISSEVPQNLSASRPQDRQFILSSKKLLLSDSGFYLCAWSVRRTANTEAFFGQGTRLTVV.

J is TRBJ1-1 and V is TRBV3-1 (or the pseudogene TRBV3-2); a weak D match, TRBD1 (6 bases). V lost 1 base and J lost 5, with 17 bases in between. The CDR3 totals 16 residues. Germline assignment: CDR1 LGHDT and CDR2 YNNKEL (reference sequence). CDR3 loop: CASSQGEQGRSTEAFF. The CDR3 DNA follows: TGTGCCAGCAGCCAAGGGGAACAGGGACGAAGTACTGAAGCTTTCTTT.

This sequence joins TRBV18 and TRBJ2-7; 11 nucleotides agree with TRBD1. CDR1 KGHSH and CDR2 LQKENI come from the germline V gene. This CDR3 has 17 amino acids. After removal of 2 bases from V and 7 bases from J, the junction contained 13 bases not matched to a gene. The chain's CDR3 is CASSPDIAGTGGIEQYF. CDR3 in DNA: TGTGCCAGCTCACCAGACATTGCCGGGACAGGGGGTATTGAGCAGTACTTC. The full variable domain, its missing parts supplied by reference TRBV18 and TRBJ2-7, is NAGVMQNPRHLVRRRGQEARLRCSPMKGHSHVYWYRQLPEEGLKFMVYLQKENIIDESGMPKERFSAEFPKEGPSILRIQQVVRGDSAAYFCASSPDIAGTGGIEQYFGPGTRLTVT.

This clone showed up just a few times. V is TRBV11-3 and J is TRBJ2-2; 10 nucleotides align to TRBD1. Per germline, CDR1 SGHNT and CDR2 YENEEA. V lost 2 bases, J lost 4 bases, and 1 base stayed unmatched. This CDR3 region has 15 residues. DNA of the CDR3: TGTGCCAGCAGCTTACGGACAGGGGGCACCGGGGAGCTGTTTTTT. Residues: CASSLRTGGTGELFF. Looking up the rest from reference TRBV11-3 and TRBJ2-2 gives the full variable domain: EAGVVQSPRYKIIEKKQPVAFWCNPISGHNTLYWYLQNLGQGPELLIRYENEEAVDDSQLPKDRFSAERLKGVDSTLKIQPAELGDSAVYLCASSLRTGGTGELFFGEGSRLTVL.

This chain uses TRBV3-1 (or the pseudogene TRBV3-2) with TRBJ1-6, with 9 bases identical to TRBD1. V shed 4 bases, J shed 8 bases, and the junction held 3 bases outside the gene matches. Germline V lookup: CDR1 LGHDT, CDR2 YNNKEL (reference sequence). CDR3 size: 14 residues. CDR3 sequence reads: CASSPRTGDSPLHF. Here the CDR3 DNA reads TGTGCCAGCAGCCCTAGGACAGGGGATTCACCCCTCCACTTT.

J is TRBJ1-2 and V is TRBV30; 7 positions match TRBD1. V lost 5 bases to trimming and J lost 0 bases; unmatched junction nucleotides: 9. The CDR3 sequence is 15 residues long. The germline CDR1 and CDR2 sequences are GTSNPN and SVGIG (reference sequence). The chain's CDR3 is CAWAGDRPSNYGYTF. The CDR3 nucleotides are TGTGCCTGGGCCGGGGACAGACCTTCTAACTATGGCTACACCTTC. Filled out from reference TRBV30 and TRBJ1-2, the complete variable domain reads SQTIHQWPATLVQPVGSPLSLECTVEGTSNPNLYWYRQAAGRGLQLLFYSVGIGQISSEVPQNLSASRPQDRQFILSSKKLLLSDSGFYLCAWAGDRPSNYGYTFGSGTRLTVV.

This clone showed up just a few times. This specimen includes other DNA sequences encoding the same CDR3. CDR3 sequence (DNA): TGTGCCAGCAGTTTATTAGCCCTCGGGACAGGGTCCCAAGAGACCCAGTACTTC. As protein: CASSLLALGTGSQETQYF. V usage is TRBV28 and J usage is TRBJ2-5; the match to TRBD1 covers 9 bases. Trimming cost V 1 base and J 1 base; bases outside gene matches: 10. Germline CDR1 reads MDHEN; CDR2 reads SYDVKM. CDR3 size: 18 residues.

V gene TRBV19 combines with J gene TRBJ1-1; D might be TRBD1 (6 bases). Trimming pared 9 bases from V and 6 bases from J, leaving 17 bases between. There are 13 residues in the CDR3. The germline V gene encodes CDR1 LNHDA and CDR2 SQIVND (reference sequence). In DNA, the CDR3 is TGTGCCAGCGGACGGGACACCCGATCTGAAGCTTTCTTT. Translated, it gives CASGRDTRSEAFF.

The chain recombines TRBV14 with TRBJ2-1; TRBD1 agrees at 10 bases. V trimming: 4 bases; J trimming: 5 bases; junction bases outside the gene matches: 8. This CDR3 has 16 amino acids. The germline V gene encodes CDR1 SGHDN and CDR2 FVKESK. CDR3 nucleotides: TGTGCCAGCAGCCTGTGGGGACAGGGGAACGACAATGAGCAGTTCTTC. Amino acids: CASSLWGQGNDNEQFF.

The chain links TRBV13 to TRBJ2-7, with a tentative D call TRBD1 (6 bases). This CDR3 is 13 amino acids long. V was shortened by 7 bases and J by 6 bases, with 16 bases between the two germline ends. CDR1 is PRHDT, CDR2 FYEKMQ, per germline (reference sequence). The CDR3 sequence: CASTPRQDGEQYF. Written as DNA, the CDR3 is TGTGCCAGCACTCCCAGACAGGACGGCGAGCAGTACTTC.

This CDR3 reads CATSRPGGNTIYF. Written as DNA, the CDR3 is TGTGCCACCAGCCGGCCGGGGGGAAACACCATATATTTT. This chain uses TRBV15 with TRBJ1-3; D not certain. This CDR3 comprises 13 residues. Germline V gene data show CDR1 as LNHNV and CDR2 as YYDKDF (reference sequence). V shed 5 bases and J shed 4 bases, with 9 bases lying between them.

The chain links TRBV7-3 to TRBJ2-1; possible D gene TRBD2, 6 bases. Trimming stripped 1 base from V and 5 bases from J, with 12 bases between. CDR1 is SGHTA, CDR2 FQGTGA, per germline. The length of the CDR3 is 15 residues. The CDR3 reads CASSLMRDGDNEQFF. The CDR3 DNA reads as TGTGCCAGCAGCTTAATGCGGGACGGGGACAATGAGCAGTTCTTC.

The chain is built from TRBV3-1 (or the pseudogene TRBV3-2) and TRBJ2-1, with 7 bases fitting TRBD2. The CDR3 contains 16 residues. Germline CDR1 reads LGHDT; CDR2 reads YNNKEL (reference sequence). Trimming removed 4 bases from V and 2 bases from J; junction bases left unmatched: 8. The CDR3 DNA reads TGTGCCAGCAGCCCGACTAGGACTAGTACCTACAATGAGCAGTTCTTC. This sequence encodes CASSPTRTSTYNEQFF.

The chain carries TRBV19 and TRBJ1-1; 8 bases are shared with TRBD1. The CDR3 runs to 16 residues. Germline CDR1 reads LNHDA; CDR2 reads SQIVND (reference sequence). Trimming cost V 3 bases and J 3 bases; bases outside gene matches: 9. CDR3 bases: TGTGCCAGTAGTATCTCGGGCAGGGGGCCACACACTGAAGCTTTCTTT. Translation: CASSISGRGPHTEAFF.

The count of this clone is one. This chain uses TRBV29-1 with TRBJ2-3; 9 bases are a match to TRBD2. The CDR3 consists of 15 residues. CDR1 and CDR2 (germline): SQVTM, ANQGSEA. With 3 bases clipped from V and 0 bases from J, the junction kept 4 bases outside the gene matches. CDR3 sequence (DNA): TGCAGCGTTGACGGGCTAGCGGGGAGCACAGATACGCAGTATTTT. As protein: CSVDGLAGSTDTQYF.

V usage is TRBV12-3 or TRBV12-4 and J usage is TRBJ2-7; the D gene is possibly TRBD1 (5 bases). V was cut by 3 bases and J by 10 bases, with 16 bases left in between. The CDR3 sequence is 13 residues long. CDR3: CASSFQGSQDQYF. The CDR3 DNA is TGTGCCAGCAGTTTTCAGGGCAGTCAGGATCAGTACTTC.

This clone was seen just once. The rearrangement uses TRBV14 and TRBJ1-2; 9 bases agree with TRBD1. The germline V gene has CDR1 SGHDN and CDR2 FVKESK. The ends lost 5 bases at V and 4 bases at J; junction bases unmatched: 5. The CDR3 totals 14 residues. CDR3: CASSRDRVGYGYTF. CDR3 DNA: TGTGCCAGCAGCAGGGACAGGGTGGGCTATGGCTACACCTTC.

This chain links TRBV7-3 with TRBJ2-2; 9 nucleotides line up with TRBD2. V lost 2 bases to trimming and J lost 8 bases; unmatched junction nucleotides: 9. Per germline, CDR1 SGHTA and CDR2 FQGTGA. This CDR3 region has 16 residues. CDR3 loop: CASSLFVAGESGELFF. DNA for the CDR3: TGTGCCAGCAGCTTATTTGTAGCGGGAGAATCGGGGGAGCTGTTTTTT. Full variable domain (rest looked up from reference TRBV7-3 and TRBJ2-2): GAGVSQTPSNKVTEKGKYVELRCDPISGHTALYWYRQSLGQGPEFLIYFQGTGAADDSGLPNDRFFAVRPEGSVSTLKIQRTERGDSAVYLCASSLFVAGESGELFFGEGSRLTVL.

This clone was detected only once. The chain joins TRBV14 to TRBJ1-5; D remains ambiguous. The CDR3 covers 13 residues. CDR1 is SGHDN, CDR2 FVKESK, per germline. With 3 bases removed from V and 3 bases from J, the gap between germline ends came to 6 bases. The DNA for the CDR3 is TGTGCCAGCAGCCATGGCCTCAATCAGCCCCAGCATTTT. It yields the protein CASSHGLNQPQHF.